This T cell receptor beta chain was identified during a study of spatial heterogeneity in lung cancer. Study context: Samples came from 70 to 80 TRACERx patients with untreated early-stage lung cancer. Raw-read counts averaged over ten per unique TCR and UMI combination.

The time point is: blood at routine non-recurrence follow-up after resection. Every individual TCR cDNA molecule carried its own unique molecular identifier, which allowed correction of PCR and sequencing errors. A single record per CDR3 protein comes from TCRdb applying MiXCR to the 5' RACE reads. The sample lists approximately 93,000 distinct CDR3 sequences, roughly a fifth occurring once. After removal of 5 bases from V and 5 bases from J, the junction contained 14 bases not matched to a gene. CDR1 is SGHVS, CDR2 FQNEAQ, per germline. This CDR3 is 16 amino acids long. This chain joins TRBV7-8 and TRBJ2-7; 8 bases are a match to TRBD2. The sequence was collected from a male donor with early-stage non-small cell lung cancer. Sequenced material: PBMCs, taken at follow-up. CDR3 protein: CASSHLSGTRDNEQYF. CDR3 coding DNA: TGTGCCAGCAGCCACCTTAGCGGGACTCGGGACAACGAGCAGTACTTC.